Given below is one T cell receptor beta chain in context. This clonotype was seen at least ten times. No antigen is known for it. No base qualities exist here, and no much larger clone lies one base off it. The data were produced on an Illumina HiSeq 2500. Superscript III and a set of TRAV- and TRBV-specific primers were used to synthesize first-strand cDNA, so that both TCRalpha and TCRbeta chains were covered. TCRs were amplified for about 22 PCR cycles with Phusion, using a constant-region primer paired with the adapter attached to the V primers. The isolated mRNA was amplified using the MessageAmp II aRNA Amplification Kit, with in vitro transcription performed for about 15 hours at 37 degrees C. The Dynabeads mRNA DIRECT Purification Kit was used to isolate the mRNA for TCR sequencing. Indexed Illumina adapters were added in a second approximately 26-cycle Phusion PCR, and the resulting products were purified with AMPure XP beads. The original pipeline was this. Using custom Perl scripts, TCR sequences encoding the same protein were pooled, out-of-frame sequences were removed, and the abundance of each clonotype was computed. The analysis excluded TCR sequences that were supported by just one read. The metrics used to describe the repertoires included Shannon entropy, Gini index, clonality, richness, and the frequency of TCRs shared between repertoires. The public reads were reprocessed in TCRdb via fastp at Q25 and MiXCR, keeping in-frame beta chains. Duplicate CDR3 protein sequences are folded into a single record with the most common DNA and genes. The V and J calls shown here were made by TCRdb, not taken from the authors' results. Within this sample are 64,000 or so distinct CDR3 sequences, with more than 20% of them counted one time only. The ten largest clones represent about 6.6% of the sample.

In the paper's terms, the time point label means: before trial treatment. The donors took part in RACIN, a single-arm, phase I, dose-escalation trial that combined nivolumab, ipilimumab, aspirin, low-dose cyclophosphamide and low-dose radiotherapy. Patients with advanced, TIL-negative solid tumors were considered eligible. The data were taken from a study of low-dose radiotherapy and immunotherapy resistance in tumors (dated by TCRdb to 2022 to 2024). About the study as a whole: Cohort 1 received 0.5 Gy per fraction every 2 weeks, with a prescribed total PTV dose of 6.5 Gy. Patients in Cohort 2 were given 1 Gy per fraction every two weeks, for a total of 13 Gy across 26 weeks. Nivolumab was administered intravenously as a 240 mg flat dose every two weeks, and ipilimumab was administered intravenously at 1 mg/kg every six weeks. Cyclophosphamide 200 mg/m2 was given intravenously every two weeks, one day before each radiation and immunotherapy administration. Aspirin 300 mg was taken orally once daily by patients for four cycles, starting on cycle 1 day 1. Trial participants were not randomized into treatment groups. The translational analysis covered eight patients: three from the first dose cohort and the first five from the second dose cohort.

V is trimmed back by 3 bases and J by 6 bases, and the junction contains 10 bases that no gene match accounts for. CDR1 and CDR2, per the germline V gene, are SGHTA and FQGNSA. Spanning cysteine to phenylalanine, the CDR3 consists of 17 amino acids. Of all the DNA, just the CDR3 is kept, 51 bases in frame from base 1. The sequences come from PBMCs, collected before treatment. The receptor comes from a male donor with rectosigmoid adenocarcinoma. The chain was built from TRBV7-2 and TRBJ2-1, with 11 bases matching TRBD2. The DNA sequence is TGTGCCAGCAGCTTTCAAATTAGCGGGGGGGAGAGCAATGAGCAGTTCTTC. Translated, this is CASSFQISGGESNEQFF.